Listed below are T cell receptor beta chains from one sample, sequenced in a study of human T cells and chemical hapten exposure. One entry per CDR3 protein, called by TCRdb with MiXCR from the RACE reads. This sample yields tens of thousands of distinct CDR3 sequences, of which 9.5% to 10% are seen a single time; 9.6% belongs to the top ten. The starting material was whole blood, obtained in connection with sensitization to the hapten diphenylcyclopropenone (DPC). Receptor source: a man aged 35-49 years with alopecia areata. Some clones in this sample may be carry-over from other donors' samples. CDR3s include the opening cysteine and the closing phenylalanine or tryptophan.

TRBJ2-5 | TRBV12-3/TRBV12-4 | CASSLTETQYF
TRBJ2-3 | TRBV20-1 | CSATSGHTDTQYF
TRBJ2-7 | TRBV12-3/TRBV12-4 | CASTAGTGYEQYF
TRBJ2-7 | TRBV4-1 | CASSQDFASGQGTEQYF
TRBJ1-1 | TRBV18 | CASSGGRTNTEAFF
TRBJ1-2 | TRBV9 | CASSVATTNYGYTF
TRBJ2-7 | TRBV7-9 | CASSSEGYYEQYF
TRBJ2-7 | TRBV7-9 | CASSSTSGNSYEQYF
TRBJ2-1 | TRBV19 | CASRHLLVHNEQFF
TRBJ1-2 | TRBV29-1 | CSVAGYGYTF
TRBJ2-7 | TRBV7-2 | CASSDRLAGSSYEQYF
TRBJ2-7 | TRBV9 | CASSRDRAPSYEQYF
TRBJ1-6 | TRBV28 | CASSAANSPLHF
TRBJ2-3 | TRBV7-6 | CASSLLGQGGTDTQYF
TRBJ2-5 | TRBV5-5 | CASSTRMVETQYF
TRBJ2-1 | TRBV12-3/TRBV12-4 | CASRPGGYNEQFF
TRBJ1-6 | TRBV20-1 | CSARDRSTGSSYNSPLHF
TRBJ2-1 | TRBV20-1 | CSASSRDNEQFF
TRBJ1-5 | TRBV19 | CASSISQGRQPQHF
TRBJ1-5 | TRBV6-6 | CASRVQGQPQHF
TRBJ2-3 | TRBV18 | CASSPRQRLAGDVGTDTQYF
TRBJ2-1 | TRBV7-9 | CASSFTGDSDEQFF
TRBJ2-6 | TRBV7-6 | CASSGTISGANVLTF
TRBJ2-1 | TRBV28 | CASTWRGGQGLYNEQFF
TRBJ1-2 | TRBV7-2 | CASSLVSSNYGYTF
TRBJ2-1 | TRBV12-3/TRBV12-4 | CASSPTGLAGWVSYNEQFF
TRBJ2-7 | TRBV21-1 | CASSSYVARGPHYEQYF
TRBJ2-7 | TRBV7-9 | CASSLGRAEQYF
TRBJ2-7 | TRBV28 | CASSSPAGLGGYEQYF
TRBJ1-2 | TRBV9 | CASSVAQHYGYTF
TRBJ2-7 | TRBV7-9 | CASSSPGTGNEQYF
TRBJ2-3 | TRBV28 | CASTWADPTDTQYF
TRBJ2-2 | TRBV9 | CASSEGLAGTGELFF
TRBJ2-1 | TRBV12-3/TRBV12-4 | CASSPGTSLYNEQFF
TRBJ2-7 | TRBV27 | CASSLSLTGRQGGEQYF
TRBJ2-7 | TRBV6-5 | CASRPLSGYYEQYF
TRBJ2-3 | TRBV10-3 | CAISEWEGTDTQYF
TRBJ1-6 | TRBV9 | CASSRDRHNSPLHF
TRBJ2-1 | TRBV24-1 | CATSAGLGNEQFF
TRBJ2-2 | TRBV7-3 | CASSFAGNTGELFF
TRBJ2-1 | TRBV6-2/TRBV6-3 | CASSYLTSEQFF
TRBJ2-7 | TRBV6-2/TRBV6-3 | CASSYHRDSLSYEQYF